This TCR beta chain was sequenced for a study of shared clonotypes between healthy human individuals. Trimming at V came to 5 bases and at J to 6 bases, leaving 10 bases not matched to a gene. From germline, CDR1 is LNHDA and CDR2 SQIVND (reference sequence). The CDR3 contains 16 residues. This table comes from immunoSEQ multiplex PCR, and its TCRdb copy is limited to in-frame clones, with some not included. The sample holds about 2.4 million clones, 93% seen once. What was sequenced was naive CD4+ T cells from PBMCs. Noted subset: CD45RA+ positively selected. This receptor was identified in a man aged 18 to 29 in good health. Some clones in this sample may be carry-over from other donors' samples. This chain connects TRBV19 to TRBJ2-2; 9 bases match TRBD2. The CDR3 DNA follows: TGTGCCAGTAGTCTTCATAGCGGGAGTGGGGCCGGGGAGCTGTTTTTT. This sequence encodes CASSLHSGSGAGELFF. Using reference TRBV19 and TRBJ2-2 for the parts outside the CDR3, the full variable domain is DGGITQSPKYLFRKEGQNVTLSCEQNLNHDAMYWYRQDPGQGLRLIYYSQIVNDFQKGDIAEGYSVSREKKESFPLTVTSAQKNPTAFYLCASSLHSGSGAGELFFGEGSRLTVL.